This T cell receptor beta chain was found in a study of T cell changes during pregnancy in multiple sclerosis. This clone showed up just a few times. The assay was immunoSEQ multiplex PCR, and TCRdb's table has in-frame clones only and misses some. Among approximately 59,000 clones listed, about 90% were seen once. J lost 2 bases, V lost 2 bases, and 10 bases had no gene match. This CDR3 is 18 amino acids long. This specimen consisted of peripheral blood, obtained in the third trimester of pregnancy. The sequence derives from a female donor in good health, enrolled as a control in a pregnancy study. The chain recombines TRBV5-7 with TRBJ1-6; 7 bases match TRBD1. TRBV5-7 is labeled an ORF, and its function is uncertain. Written as DNA, the CDR3 is TGTGCCAGCAGCTTCCCCCGACAGGGAAGTCCCTATAATTCACCCCTCCACTTT. As protein: CASSFPRQGSPYNSPLHF.